These 12 T cell receptor beta chains were sequenced from one sample in a study of blood T cell repertoires in COVID-19. Measured with immunoSEQ multiplex PCR; TCRdb has only the in-frame clones, and not every one. Among 90,000 to 100,000 clones listed, more than 75% were seen once. Sequenced material: peripheral blood. The receptors were gathered from a man over 45 with acute or convalescent COVID-19.

V and J are TRBV12-5 and TRBJ2-1; TRBD1 aligns across 7 bases. The germline V gene has CDR1 LGHNT and CDR2 FRNRAP. After removal of 6 bases from V and 8 bases from J, the junction contained 7 bases not matched to a gene. CDR3 size: 13 residues. The CDR3 bases are TGTGCTAGTGGCATCAGGGGGTCCGATGAGCAGTTCTTC. It encodes CASGIRGSDEQFF. The complete variable domain, with remaining parts taken from reference TRBV12-5 and TRBJ2-1, reads DARVTQTPRHKVTEMGQEVTMRCQPILGHNTVFWYRQTMMQGLELLAYFRNRAPLDDSGMPKDRFSAEMPDATLATLKIQPSEPRDSAVYFCASGIRGSDEQFFGPGTRLTVL.

The gene calls are TRBV3-1 (or the pseudogene TRBV3-2) and TRBJ1-2; 9 nucleotides align to TRBD1. V was clipped by 6 bases and J by 5 bases; unmatched bases: 10. CDR3 length equals 15 residues. Germline V CDR1 and CDR2: LGHDT, YNNKEL (reference sequence). DNA for the CDR3: TGTGCCAGCAGTTTACAGGGGGCGCTTAGGTATGGCTACACCTTC. Residues: CASSLQGALRYGYTF.

The gene calls are TRBV5-1 and TRBJ2-7, with 8 bases identical to TRBD1. Germline CDR1 reads SGHRS; CDR2 reads YFSETQ. This CDR3 is 14 amino acids long. V was clipped by 0 bases and J by 5 bases; unmatched bases: 4. Written as DNA, the CDR3 is TGCGCCAGCAGCTTGGCCACACAGGGGGACGAGCAGTACTTC. This sequence encodes CASSLATQGDEQYF.

This chain links TRBV6-5 with TRBJ2-7, with 14 nucleotides matching TRBD2. The CDR3 loop spans 15 amino acids. Germline V gene data show CDR1 as MNHEY and CDR2 as SVGAGI. Trimming removed 6 bases from V and 3 bases from J; junction bases left unmatched: 4. CDR3 DNA: TGTGCCAGCAGAGTGACTAGCGGGAGGGGCTACGAGCAGTACTTC. This gives the protein CASRVTSGRGYEQYF.

The V call is TRBV5-8, the J call TRBJ2-5; 12 bases map to TRBD2. Germline V gives CDR1 SGHTS, CDR2 YDEGEE. The CDR3 consists of 16 residues. After removal of 4 bases from V and 3 bases from J, the junction contained 7 bases not matched to a gene. CDR3 in DNA: TGTGCCAGCAGCCCCGGGACTAGCGGGCACAAAGAGACCCAGTACTTC. Its protein product is CASSPGTSGHKETQYF.

This clone appeared a single time. The chain carries TRBV5-4 and TRBJ1-3; 11 nucleotides match TRBD1. With V trimmed by 3 bases and J by 4 bases, 6 bases remained unmatched. The CDR3 spans 16 residues. CDR1 SGHNT and CDR2 YYREEE come from the germline V gene (reference sequence). The CDR3 region has the DNA TGTGCCAGCAGCTGGATGGACAGGGGGCCAGGAAACACCATATATTTT. Translating gives CASSWMDRGPGNTIYF.

The chain employs TRBV5-1 and TRBJ2-5, with 10 bases that match TRBD1. The germline CDR1 and CDR2 sequences are SGHRS and YFSETQ. The CDR3 runs to 16 residues. V lost 0 bases to trimming and J lost 5 bases; unmatched junction nucleotides: 7. The CDR3 DNA reads TGCGCCAGCAGCTTGGAGTGGACAGGGGGACGGGAGACCCAGTACTTC. Amino acid sequence: CASSLEWTGGRETQYF.

The genes are TRBV30 and TRBJ2-1; 8 nucleotides line up with TRBD2. The ends lost 0 bases at V and 10 bases at J; junction bases unmatched: 5. Germline assignment: CDR1 GTSNPN and CDR2 SVGIG (reference sequence). CDR3 length: 13 amino acids. CDR3 sequence (DNA): TGTGCCTGGAGTGTACTAGCGGCCAACGAGCAGTTCTTC. Translated, it gives CAWSVLAANEQFF.

The chain couples TRBV12-3 or TRBV12-4 to TRBJ2-7; 7 bases match TRBD1. The CDR3 runs 13 residues. J was trimmed by 5 bases and V by 5 bases; bases with no gene match: 6. CDR3 region: CASSPGQIHEQYF. The CDR3 nucleotides are TGTGCCAGCAGTCCGGGACAGATCCACGAGCAGTACTTC.

This clone was seen a handful of times. The chain combines TRBV4-2 with TRBJ2-3; TRBD1 aligns across 8 bases. Unmatched junction bases numbered 10, after V lost 5 bases and J lost 0 bases. CDR3 size: 17 residues. Per the germline V gene, CDR1 is LGHNA and CDR2 is YNFKEQ. The CDR3 coding sequence is TGTGCCAGCAGCAGTCGGACAGGGCCTTATAGCACAGATACGCAGTATTTT. It yields the protein CASSSRTGPYSTDTQYF.

The J gene is TRBJ2-5, the V gene TRBV20-1; D is ambiguous. The germline V and J ends were trimmed by 6 bases and 5 bases, with 10 bases remaining between them. This CDR3 contains 11 residues. CDR1 and CDR2 (germline): DFQATT, SNEGSKA (reference sequence). The CDR3 spells CSARDWETQYF. The CDR3, as DNA: TGCAGTGCCCGAGACTGGGAGACCCAGTACTTC.

This clone occurred once. Other DNA sequences in the same sample also yield this CDR3. The chain carries TRBV10-3 and TRBJ2-7, with TRBD1 matching over 9 bases. The CDR3 totals 13 residues. The V segment lost 8 bases and the J segment 0 bases; nucleotides outside the gene matches: 2. The germline V gene has CDR1 ENHRY and CDR2 SYGVKD. DNA for the CDR3: TGTGCCATCGGGGACAGGGACTCCTACGAGCAGTACTTC. Protein product: CAIGDRDSYEQYF.